This TCR beta chain stems from a study of T-cell memory formation after mild COVID-19. This CDR3 contains 19 residues. The V gene's germline CDR1 is MGHRA and CDR2 YSYEKL. V trimming: 0 bases; J trimming: 5 bases; junction bases outside the gene matches: 18. TCRdb fed the 5' RACE reads into MiXCR, producing one record per CDR3 protein. Here the sample spans about 310,000 distinct CDR3 sequences, about 16% being singletons. Sequenced: PBMCs or a T cell subset sorted from them (not recorded which). The chain couples TRBV4-1 to TRBJ1-2; 7 bases agree with TRBD1. This TCR came from a young man who had mild COVID-19 (a few samples of this study predate the infection). Cell type and time point are not known. The DNA for the CDR3 is TGCGCCAGCAGCCAAGAATTTTTTTATGGTACAGGGGTCCCATATGGCTACACCTTC. Translating gives CASSQEFFYGTGVPYGYTF.